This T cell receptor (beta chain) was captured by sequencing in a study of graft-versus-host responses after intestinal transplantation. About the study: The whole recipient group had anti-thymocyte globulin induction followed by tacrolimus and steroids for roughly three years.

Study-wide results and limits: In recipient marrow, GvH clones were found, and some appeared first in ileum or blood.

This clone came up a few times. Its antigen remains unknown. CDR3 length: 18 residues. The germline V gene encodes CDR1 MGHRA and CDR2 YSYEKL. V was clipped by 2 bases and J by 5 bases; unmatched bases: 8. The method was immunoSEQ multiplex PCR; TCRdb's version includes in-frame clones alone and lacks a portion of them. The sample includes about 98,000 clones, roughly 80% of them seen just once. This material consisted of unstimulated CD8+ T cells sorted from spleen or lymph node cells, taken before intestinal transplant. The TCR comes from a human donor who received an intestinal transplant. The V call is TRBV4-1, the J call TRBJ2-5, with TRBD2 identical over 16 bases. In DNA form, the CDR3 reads TGCGCCAGCAGCCAACTGGGACTAGCGGGGGGGAAGGGGGAGACCCAGTACTTC. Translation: CASSQLGLAGGKGETQYF.